Described below is a single T cell receptor beta chain sequence and its context. The antigen is undetermined. This entry is derived from a study of T-cell memory formation after mild COVID-19. Study context: Among the donors, TCR clusters were largely specific to each donor. General study results and limits: Clones that contracted clustered mainly in CM and EM if CD4+ and in EMRA if CD8+.

V was clipped by 3 bases and J by 4 bases, with 10 bases between them. CDR3 length equals 13 residues. Germline loops: CDR1 DFQATT, CDR2 SNEGSKA (reference sequence). TCRdb processed the 5' RACE reads anew with MiXCR; each CDR3 protein has one entry. The sample includes 400,000 or so distinct CDR3 sequences, approximately 21% of them seen just once. This receptor was obtained from an adult woman who had mild COVID-19 (a few samples of this study predate the infection). Cell type and time point are not known. The V and J genes are TRBV20-1 and TRBJ1-5; D may be TRBD1 (5 bases). Specimen: PBMCs or a T cell subset sorted from them (not recorded which). CDR3 nucleotides: TGCAGTGCTAGGGGGCAGCGAAATCAGCCCCAGCATTTT. Translation: CSARGQRNQPQHF.